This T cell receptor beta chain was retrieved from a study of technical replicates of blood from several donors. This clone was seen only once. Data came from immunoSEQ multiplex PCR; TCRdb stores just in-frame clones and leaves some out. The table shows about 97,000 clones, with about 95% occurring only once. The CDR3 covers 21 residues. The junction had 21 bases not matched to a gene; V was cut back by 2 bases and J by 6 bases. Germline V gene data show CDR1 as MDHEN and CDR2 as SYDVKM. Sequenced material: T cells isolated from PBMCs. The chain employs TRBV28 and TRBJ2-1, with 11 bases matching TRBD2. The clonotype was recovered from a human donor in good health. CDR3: CASSLTPRGSGRAPLGNEQFF. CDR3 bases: TGTGCCAGCAGTTTAACCCCTCGGGGTAGCGGGAGGGCTCCGCTCGGCAATGAGCAGTTCTTC.